The next 20 T cell receptor beta chains were all read from a single sample in a study of blood T cell repertoires in COVID-19. The data were produced by immunoSEQ multiplex PCR, yet TCRdb's version contains in-frame clones alone and is incomplete. The data show about 210,000 clones, about 88% seen once. Sequenced sample: peripheral blood. The receptors originated from a man in his forties or fifties with acute or convalescent COVID-19.

The genes are TRBV5-8 and TRBJ2-6; TRBD1 aligns across 10 bases. The CDR3 is made up of 17 amino acids. Germline values: CDR1 SGHTS, CDR2 YDEGEE. V was clipped by 5 bases and J by 4 bases; unmatched bases: 9. The CDR3 protein is CASSWDRGGSGANVLTF. The DNA of the CDR3 is TGTGCCAGCAGTTGGGACAGGGGAGGGTCGGGGGCCAACGTCCTGACTTTC. Supplemented by reference TRBV5-8 and TRBJ2-6, the full variable domain reads EAGVTQSPTHLIKTRGQQATLRCSPISGHTSVYWYQQALGLGLQFLLWYDEGEERNRGNFPPRFSGRQFPNYSSELNVNALELEDSALYLCASSWDRGGSGANVLTFGAGSRLTVL.

The chain carries TRBV20-1 and TRBJ2-3; D is possibly TRBD2 (7 bases). V gave up 3 bases and J gave up 1 base, with 14 bases separating them. The CDR3 totals 15 residues. Germline-derived CDR1 and CDR2 are DFQATT and SNEGSKA (reference sequence). The CDR3 is CSASLGGARTDTQYF. The CDR3 DNA reads as TGCAGTGCTAGTCTGGGGGGGGCCCGCACAGATACGCAGTATTTT.

This clone was counted a single time. The rearrangement uses TRBV5-4 and TRBJ2-3, with a weak D call TRBD2 (6 bases). Trimming left V 0 bases short and J 3 bases short, with 11 bases between. In germline, CDR1 is SGHNT, CDR2 YYREEE (reference sequence). This CDR3 is 15 amino acids long. DNA of the CDR3: TGTGCCAGCAGCTTGGCGGGGGTGGGTACAGATACGCAGTATTTT. The encoded protein is CASSLAGVGTDTQYF.

The rearrangement joins TRBV5-1 to TRBJ2-1; 13 bases are a match to TRBD2. The germline V gene has CDR1 SGHRS and CDR2 YFSETQ. Trimming took 0 bases from V and 8 from J; bases not matched to a gene: 5. There are 16 residues in the CDR3. The CDR3 region has the DNA TGCGCCAGCAGCTTGGGACTAGCGGGGGGAGGCGATGAGCAGTTCTTC. Translated, it gives CASSLGLAGGGDEQFF.

The CDR3 DNA is TGTGCCAGCAGCTTAGATCCGGTAGGGCAGAGGGACACCGGGGAGCTGTTTTTT. The encoded protein is CASSLDPVGQRDTGELFF. The J gene is TRBJ2-2, the V gene TRBV11-3; D is perhaps TRBD2 (5 bases). V dropped 0 bases and J dropped 3 bases, with 17 bases sitting between them. The V gene's germline CDR1 is SGHNT and CDR2 YENEEA. This CDR3 is 18 amino acids long.

The chain is built from TRBV7-6 and TRBJ2-1; TRBD2 matches at 12 bases. The CDR3 has 15 amino acids. After removal of 0 bases from V and 7 bases from J, the junction contained 1 base not matched to a gene. Germline CDR1 is SGHVS and CDR2 is FNYEAQ. This chain's CDR3 is CASSLATSGGNEQFF. CDR3 in DNA: TGTGCCAGCAGCTTAGCGACTAGCGGGGGAAATGAGCAGTTCTTC. The full variable domain, rest sourced from reference TRBV7-6 and TRBJ2-1, is GAGVSQSPRYKVTKRGQDVALRCDPISGHVSLYWYRQALGQGPEFLTYFNYEAQQDKSGLPNDRFSAERPEGSISTLTIQRTEQRDSAMYRCASSLATSGGNEQFFGPGTRLTVL.

This sequence joins TRBV2 and TRBJ1-2; D ambiguous. Germline CDR1 is SNHLY and CDR2 is FYNNEI. The CDR3 has 14 amino acids. V lost 2 bases and J lost 7, with 14 bases in between. The CDR3, as DNA: TGTGCCAGCAGTGAAACGATCGGGGATATTGGCTACACCTTC. Protein sequence: CASSETIGDIGYTF.

The chain employs TRBV29-1 and TRBJ1-2, with a possible D match to TRBD1 (5 bases). Trimming pared 0 bases from V and 6 bases from J, leaving 11 bases between. The CDR3 sequence is 13 residues long. Germline loops: CDR1 SQVTM, CDR2 ANQGSEA. CDR3 in amino acids: CSVEEGQAHGYTF. The CDR3 DNA is TGCAGCGTTGAAGAGGGGCAGGCTCATGGCTACACCTTC. Variable domain in full (rest from reference TRBV29-1 and TRBJ1-2): SAVISQKPSRDICQRGTSLTIQCQVDSQVTMMFWYRQQPGQSLTLIATANQGSEATYESGFVIDKFPISRPNLTFSTLTVSNMSPEDSSIYLCSVEEGQAHGYTFGSGTRLTVV.

The chain uses TRBV4-1 and TRBJ2-7; 8 bases fit TRBD2. The CDR3 runs to 18 residues. Germline CDR1 is MGHRA and CDR2 is YSYEKL. The J segment lost 1 base and the V segment lost 1 base, leaving 12 bases of the junction unmatched. This CDR3 is CASSQVGSGNFLSYEQYF. The CDR3 nucleotides are TGCGCCAGCAGCCAAGTTGGTAGCGGGAACTTCCTATCCTACGAGCAGTACTTC.

V usage is TRBV30 and J usage is TRBJ1-1; D call uncertain. The CDR3 has 13 residues. Trimming took 2 bases from V and 4 from J, leaving 11 bases between them. Germline CDR1 is GTSNPN and CDR2 is SVGIG (reference sequence). The CDR3 spells CAWSFNHGTEAFF. For the CDR3, the DNA is TGTGCCTGGAGTTTCAACCACGGCACTGAAGCTTTCTTT.

For this clone: The sample carries other DNA sequences with the same CDR3. This chain uses TRBV19 with TRBJ2-5; D perhaps matches TRBD2 (5 bases). This CDR3 contains 15 residues. CDR1 and CDR2 from the germline V gene are LNHDA and SQIVND (reference sequence). The V gene lost 0 bases and the J gene lost 2 bases, with 10 bases spanning the gap. The CDR3 DNA is TGTGCCAGTAGTATAGATGGCGGGCCTCAAGAGACCCAGTACTTC. Translating gives CASSIDGGPQETQYF.

J is TRBJ1-5 and V is TRBV7-8; 10 positions match TRBD1. The ends lost 5 bases at V and 1 base at J; junction bases unmatched: 8. The germline CDR1 and CDR2 sequences are SGHVS and FQNEAQ. CDR3 length: 17 amino acids. For the CDR3, the DNA is TGTGCCAGCAGCAAAGAGACAGGGGGCTTCAGCAATCAGCCCCAGCATTTT. Residues: CASSKETGGFSNQPQHF.

The V and J genes are TRBV5-5 and TRBJ2-1; D gene ambiguous. Deletions cut 0 bases from V and 1 base from J, with 8 bases between. Germline-derived CDR1 and CDR2 are SGHKS and YYEKEE (reference sequence). The CDR3 loop spans 15 amino acids. CDR3 sequence: CASSLALDSYNEQFF. In nucleotides, the CDR3 is TGTGCCAGCAGCTTGGCCCTAGATTCCTACAATGAGCAGTTCTTC.

J is TRBJ1-2 and V is TRBV27, with a tentative D call TRBD1 (5 bases). CDR1 and CDR2 from the germline V gene are MNHEY and SMNVEV (reference sequence). The CDR3 extends over 15 amino acids. V was trimmed by 2 bases and J by 6 bases, leaving 16 bases between them. CDR3 sequence reads: CASSLMAGKEHGYTF. The CDR3 DNA sequence: TGTGCCAGCAGTTTAATGGCAGGGAAGGAGCATGGCTACACCTTC.

The sample holds one count of this clone. This sequence joins TRBV10-2 and TRBJ2-3; D gene uncertain. Trimming removed 2 bases at V and 2 bases at J, with 14 bases between. The CDR3 contains 16 residues. Per the germline V gene, CDR1 is WSHSY and CDR2 is SAAADI. The CDR3 region is CASSEGLLLVTDTQYF. The CDR3 DNA sequence: TGCGCCAGCAGTGAGGGGTTACTACTCGTCACAGATACGCAGTATTTT.

The V gene is TRBV28, the J gene TRBJ1-5; D remains unclear. This CDR3 is built from 13 residues. Germline V CDR1 and CDR2: MDHEN, SYDVKM. V lost 3 bases and J lost 5, with 8 bases in between. The CDR3 sequence is CASSLELYQPQHF. The CDR3 coding sequence is TGTGCCAGCAGTTTGGAGCTCTATCAGCCCCAGCATTTT.

The V call is TRBV20-1, the J call TRBJ2-1; unclear D gene. V shed 2 bases and J shed 9 bases, with 8 bases lying between them. The CDR3 is 11 amino acids. Germline CDR1 reads DFQATT; CDR2 reads SNEGSKA (reference sequence). The CDR3 sequence: CSARPRVEQFF. The CDR3 coding sequence is TGCAGTGCTAGACCCCGGGTTGAGCAGTTCTTC.

The V call is TRBV19, the J call TRBJ1-2; D unclear. The germline V and J ends were trimmed by 4 bases and 3 bases, with 9 bases remaining between them. Germline loops: CDR1 LNHDA, CDR2 SQIVND (reference sequence). The CDR3 length is 13 residues. The CDR3 reads CASSTGSYYGYTF. The CDR3 coding sequence is TGTGCCAGTAGTACTGGCTCCTACTATGGCTACACCTTC.

This clone was seen just once. V and J are TRBV30 and TRBJ2-7; TRBD1 agrees at 10 bases. Germline-derived CDR1 and CDR2 are GTSNPN and SVGIG (reference sequence). Trimming took 1 base from V and 4 from J; bases not matched to a gene: 4. This CDR3 has 14 residues. CDR3 in DNA: TGTGCCTGGAGTGAAGGGACAGGGGCTTACGAGCAGTACTTC. It yields the protein CAWSEGTGAYEQYF.

This clone was picked up one time. V is TRBV20-1 and J is TRBJ1-6, with D possibly TRBD1 on 5 matching bases. Germline CDR1 and CDR2: DFQATT and SNEGSKA (reference sequence). The CDR3 loop spans 10 amino acids. The germline V and J ends were trimmed by 6 bases and 12 bases, with 9 bases remaining between them. Here the CDR3 DNA reads TGCAGTGCCCGCAGGGAACCCCTCCACTTT. Protein sequence: CSARREPLHF.